This entry describes one T cell receptor beta chain. Its antigen remains unidentified. This record belongs to a study of T-cell reconstitution after alpha-beta-depleted transplantation in children. Study-level results: Once a year had passed after transplant, T-cell counts and diversity came mostly from newly produced T cells. About two months after transplant, alpha-beta T cells reportedly came from several hundred expanded graft clones. Surviving recipient T cells and intrathymic progenitors accounted for some patients' high TCRbeta diversity at day 60.

TCRbeta library preparation incorporated unique molecular identifiers. TCRdb analysed the PCR reads with MiXCR anew, one entry per CDR3 protein. Of hundreds of thousands of distinct CDR3 sequences listed, 13% are singletons. CDR3 length: 17 residues. V shed 5 bases, J shed 7 bases, and the junction held 13 bases outside the gene matches. Germline lookup yields CDR1 MNHEY and CDR2 SMNVEV (reference sequence). Material: PBMCs, mostly from graft donor cells, obtained 360 days after TCRalphabeta/CD19-depleted stem cell transplant. J is TRBJ2-1 and V is TRBV27, with 11 positions matching TRBD2. This TCR was sampled from a male patient younger than 18 who had a stem cell transplant for acute myeloid leukemia, so the T cells may come from the graft donor. This CDR3 reads CASSHPPLAGGMNEQFF. For the CDR3, the DNA is TGTGCCAGCAGTCACCCCCCGCTAGCGGGAGGTATGAATGAGCAGTTCTTC.